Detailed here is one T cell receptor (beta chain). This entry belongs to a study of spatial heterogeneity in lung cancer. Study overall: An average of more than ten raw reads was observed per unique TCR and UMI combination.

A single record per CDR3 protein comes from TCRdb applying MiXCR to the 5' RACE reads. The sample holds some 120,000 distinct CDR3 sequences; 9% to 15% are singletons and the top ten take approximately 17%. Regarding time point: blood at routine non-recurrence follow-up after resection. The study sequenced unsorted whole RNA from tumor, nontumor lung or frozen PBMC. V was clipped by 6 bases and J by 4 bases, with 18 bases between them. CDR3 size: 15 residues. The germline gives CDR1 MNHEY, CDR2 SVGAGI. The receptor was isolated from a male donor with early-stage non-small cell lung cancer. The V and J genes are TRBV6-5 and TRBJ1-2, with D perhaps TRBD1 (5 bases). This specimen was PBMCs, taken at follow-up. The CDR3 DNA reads TGTGCCAGCAGCCCCTCGACCTCGAGGGGCTATGGCTACACCTTC. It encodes CASSPSTSRGYGYTF.